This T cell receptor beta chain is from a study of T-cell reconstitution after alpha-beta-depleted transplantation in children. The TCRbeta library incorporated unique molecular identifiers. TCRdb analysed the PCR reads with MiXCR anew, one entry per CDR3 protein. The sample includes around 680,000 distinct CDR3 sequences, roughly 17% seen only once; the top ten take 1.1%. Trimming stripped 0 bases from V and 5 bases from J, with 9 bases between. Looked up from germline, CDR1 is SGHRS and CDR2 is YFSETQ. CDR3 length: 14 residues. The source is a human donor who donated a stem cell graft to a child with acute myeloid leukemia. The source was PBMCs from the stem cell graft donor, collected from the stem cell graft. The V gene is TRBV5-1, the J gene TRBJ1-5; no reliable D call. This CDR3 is CASSLDGSYQPQHF. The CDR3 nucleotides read TGCGCCAGCAGCTTGGACGGCAGCTATCAGCCCCAGCATTTT.